These 24 T cell receptor beta chains originate from one sample sequenced in a study of cytomegalovirus exposure and HLA in healthy donors. Data came from immunoSEQ multiplex PCR; TCRdb stores just in-frame clones and leaves some out. Among 55,000 to 70,000 clones listed, roughly nine tenths were seen once. The sequencing sample was made of PBMCs. The receptor source for this set is a woman in her 30s in good health and CMV-seronegative.

The V and J genes are TRBV6-1 and TRBJ2-1; 13 nucleotides line up with TRBD2. The CDR3 spans 14 residues. V shed 6 bases and J 7 bases; nucleotides not matched to a gene: 3. The germline V gene encodes CDR1 MNHNS and CDR2 SASEGT. CDR3 coding DNA: TGTGCCAGCAGAGGACTAGCGGGAGTAAATGAGCAGTTCTTC. It translates to CASRGLAGVNEQFF.

The V call is TRBV21-1, the J call TRBJ1-5. TRBV21-1 is recorded as a pseudogene. This CDR3 contains 13 residues. The CDR3: CASIGRIYQPQHF. CDR3 in DNA: TGTGCCAGCATAGGGAGGATCTATCAGCCCCAGCATTTT.

This sequence joins TRBV9 and TRBJ2-3; 10 bases align to TRBD2. V was clipped by 4 bases and J by 3 bases; unmatched bases: 5. In germline, CDR1 is SGDLS, CDR2 YYNGEE. This CDR3 region has 15 residues. The CDR3 DNA reads as TGTGCCAGCAGCTTAGCGGGAGGCTTAACAGATACGCAGTATTTT. It codes for CASSLAGGLTDTQYF.

The V call is TRBV7-3, the J call TRBJ2-7; tentative D call: TRBD2 (5 bases). The germline CDR1 and CDR2 sequences are SGHTA and FQGTGA. The CDR3 has 14 residues. V lost 5 bases, J lost 1 base, and 12 bases lay in between. CDR3 bases: TGTGCCAGCAGCCCCGGTAGAGGGTCCTACGAGCAGTACTTC. It codes for CASSPGRGSYEQYF.

The rearrangement uses TRBV7-3 and TRBJ2-2; 9 bases line up with TRBD2. The CDR3 is 16 amino acids. With V trimmed by 2 bases and J by 6 bases, 7 bases remained unmatched. Germline V lookup: CDR1 SGHTA, CDR2 FQGTGA. In nucleotides, the CDR3 is TGTGCCAGCAGCTTAGGGGGTAGCGGGAGCTCCGGGGAGCTGTTTTTT. It translates to CASSLGGSGSSGELFF.

Here the CDR3 reads CASSLAEPLAKNIQYF. As DNA, the CDR3 is TGCGCCAGCAGCTTAGCGGAGCCTTTAGCCAAAAACATTCAGTACTTC. The chain joins TRBV5-1 to TRBJ2-4, with a possible D match to TRBD2 (5 bases). The CDR3 has 16 amino acids. Looked up from germline, CDR1 is SGHRS and CDR2 is YFSETQ. Trimming removed 2 bases at V and 0 bases at J, with 12 bases between.

The J gene is TRBJ1-1, the V gene TRBV4-3; no clear D gene. Germline V gene lookup returns CDR1 LGHNA and CDR2 YSLEER. CDR3 length: 14 amino acids. V was trimmed by 1 base and J by 3 bases, leaving 9 bases between them. The chain's CDR3 is CASSQVRRDTEAFF. The CDR3 DNA sequence: TGCGCCAGCAGCCAAGTCAGGAGGGACACTGAAGCTTTCTTT.

The chain links TRBV10-2 to TRBJ2-7; the D gene is possibly TRBD1 (5 bases). Looked up from germline, CDR1 is WSHSY and CDR2 is SAAADI. The CDR3 length is 13 residues. V shed 2 bases and J shed 6 bases, with 11 bases lying between them. The CDR3 bases are TGCGCCAGCAGTGAGCAGGGCCAAACCGAGCAGTACTTC. Amino acid sequence: CASSEQGQTEQYF.

A single count supports this clone. The V call is TRBV19, the J call TRBJ2-7, with D possibly being TRBD1 (5 bases). The CDR3 is made up of 13 amino acids. Per germline, CDR1 LNHDA and CDR2 SQIVND (reference sequence). Trimming stripped 5 bases from V and 2 bases from J, with 10 bases between. This CDR3 is CASSQGSAYEQYF. CDR3 DNA sequence: TGTGCCAGTAGTCAGGGTTCGGCCTACGAGCAGTACTTC.

This chain connects TRBV7-2 to TRBJ2-7; possibly TRBD1 for D (5 bases). This CDR3 comprises 13 residues. Germline CDR1 SGHTA, CDR2 FQGNSA. V lost 2 bases to trimming and J lost 6 bases, with 11 bases between them. The CDR3 coding sequence is TGTGCCAGCAGCTTAAAAGCAGGGCCCGAGCAGTACTTC. Amino acid sequence: CASSLKAGPEQYF.

The CDR3 protein is CASSPMKIAGDKTDTQYF. Here the CDR3 DNA reads TGTGCCAGCAGTCCCATGAAGATAGCGGGGGACAAAACAGATACGCAGTATTTT. The chain links TRBV28 to TRBJ2-3, with 9 bases that match TRBD2. Germline assignment: CDR1 MDHEN and CDR2 SYDVKM. V shed 5 bases and J 3 bases; nucleotides not matched to a gene: 15. CDR3 length: 18 amino acids.

The rearrangement uses TRBV19 and TRBJ2-4; the match to TRBD2 covers 8 bases. Germline V CDR1 and CDR2: LNHDA, SQIVND (reference sequence). The V segment lost 3 bases and the J segment 9 bases; nucleotides outside the gene matches: 13. This CDR3 has 16 amino acids. The CDR3 DNA follows: TGTGCCAGTAGTATCGGCCAAGCGGGAGCGCCCGGCATTCAGTACTTC. It encodes CASSIGQAGAPGIQYF.

This chain connects TRBV29-1 to TRBJ2-2, with unresolved D. The V end lost 3 bases, the J end lost 1 base, and 3 bases lay between the germline ends. This CDR3 contains 12 residues. CDR1 and CDR2 (germline): SQVTM, ANQGSEA. The CDR3: CSVDVNTGELFF. CDR3 nucleotide sequence: TGCAGCGTTGACGTGAACACCGGGGAGCTGTTTTTT.

This clone came up once. This chain connects TRBV25-1 to TRBJ2-1, with 9 bases lining up with TRBD1. Germline loops: CDR1 MGHDK, CDR2 SYGVNS. This CDR3 is built from 16 residues. Unmatched junction bases numbered 9, after V lost 3 bases and J lost 6 bases. CDR3 in DNA: TGTGCCAGCAGTGAGCCGGGGACAGGGCCGACCAATGAGCAGTTCTTC. It specifies CASSEPGTGPTNEQFF.

This chain joins TRBV5-1 and TRBJ2-1; TRBD1 matches 8 bases. The V and J ends lost 0 bases and 6 bases, in that order; junction bases with no gene match: 2. The CDR3 extends over 14 amino acids. The germline V gene has CDR1 SGHRS and CDR2 YFSETQ. Here the CDR3 reads CASSLGQGFNEQFF. As DNA, the CDR3 is TGCGCCAGCAGCTTGGGACAGGGGTTCAATGAGCAGTTCTTC.

The rearrangement joins TRBV19 to TRBJ2-1, with TRBD2 matching over 10 bases. Per the germline V gene, CDR1 is LNHDA and CDR2 is SQIVND (reference sequence). After removal of 3 bases from V and 4 bases from J, the junction contained 15 bases not matched to a gene. CDR3 length: 19 amino acids. This CDR3 reads CASSIRGQITSGIYNEQFF. DNA of the CDR3: TGTGCCAGTAGTATTAGGGGGCAGATAACTAGCGGGATTTACAATGAGCAGTTCTTC. The full variable domain, rest sourced from reference TRBV19 and TRBJ2-1, is DGGITQSPKYLFRKEGQNVTLSCEQNLNHDAMYWYRQDPGQGLRLIYYSQIVNDFQKGDIAEGYSVSREKKESFPLTVTSAQKNPTAFYLCASSIRGQITSGIYNEQFFGPGTRLTVL.

This clone was detected once. This chain links TRBV9 with TRBJ2-1; TRBD2 matches at 8 bases. V was pared by 0 bases and J by 7 bases, with 9 bases of the junction left unmatched. Germline CDR1 and CDR2: SGDLS and YYNGEE. This CDR3 region has 16 residues. The CDR3, as DNA: TGTGCCAGCAGCGTAGCTCCTAGCGGGCAAGGGAATGAGCAGTTCTTC. Its translation is CASSVAPSGQGNEQFF.

The V call is TRBV10-3, the J call TRBJ2-3, with TRBD2 matching 12 bases. V lost 2 bases and J lost 0; bases outside the gene matches: 0. The CDR3 is made up of 16 amino acids. Germline values: CDR1 ENHRY, CDR2 SYGVKD. The CDR3 bases are TGTGCCATCAGTGAGGGGACTAGCGGGAGCACAGATACGCAGTATTTT. This gives the protein CAISEGTSGSTDTQYF.

This sequence joins TRBV6-1 and TRBJ1-5, with D tentatively TRBD1 (5 bases). This CDR3 has 12 amino acids. The V gene lost 8 bases and the J gene lost 4 bases, with 9 bases spanning the gap. CDR1 and CDR2 (germline): MNHNS, SASEGT. The DNA of the CDR3 is TGTGCCAGCTCCGGGGGGAATCAGCCCCAGCATTTT. As protein: CASSGGNQPQHF.

This chain uses TRBV27 with TRBJ2-1; 10 nucleotides line up with TRBD1. Germline-derived CDR1 and CDR2 are MNHEY and SMNVEV (reference sequence). V shed 2 bases, J shed 5 bases, and the junction held 6 bases outside the gene matches. This CDR3 region has 16 residues. CDR3: CASSLKWGQGNNEQFF. As DNA, the CDR3 is TGTGCCAGCAGTTTAAAGTGGGGACAGGGGAACAATGAGCAGTTCTTC.

The chain combines TRBV6-5 with TRBJ1-3; D possibly corresponds to TRBD1 (5 bases). In germline, CDR1 is MNHEY, CDR2 SVGAGI. V was clipped by 0 bases and J by 4 bases, with 13 bases between them. This CDR3 has 16 residues. The CDR3 DNA reads TGTGCCAGCAGTTACTCGACAGTCGCCTCCGGAAACACCATATATTTT. This codes for CASSYSTVASGNTIYF.

This clone has only one observation. This chain links TRBV6-5 with TRBJ1-1, with D perhaps matching TRBD1 (6 bases). V was shortened by 2 bases and J by 2 bases, with 9 bases between the two germline ends. Germline CDR1 is MNHEY and CDR2 is SVGAGI. The CDR3 is 14 amino acids. The CDR3 is CASSYVQGNTEAFF. The CDR3 bases are TGTGCCAGCAGTTACGTACAGGGAAACACTGAAGCTTTCTTT.

J is TRBJ2-2 and V is TRBV9; D is possibly TRBD2 (5 bases). Germline CDR1 is SGDLS and CDR2 is YYNGEE. Trimming took 4 bases from V and 6 from J, leaving 16 bases between them. The CDR3 runs to 15 residues. The CDR3 reads CASSPHPLAPGELFF. As DNA, the CDR3 is TGTGCCAGCAGCCCGCACCCGTTAGCGCCCGGGGAGCTGTTTTTT.

The V call is TRBV5-1, the J call TRBJ2-1, with D perhaps TRBD2 (6 bases). Germline V gives CDR1 SGHRS, CDR2 YFSETQ. This CDR3 spans 13 amino acids. Trimming cost V 4 bases and J 15 bases, with 20 bases left between them. The DNA for the CDR3 is TGCGCCAGCAGCACGTCTCCAGGAGGGCCCGGGTTCTTC. It is translated as CASSTSPGGPGFF.